One sample yielded the 7 T cell receptor beta chains listed below, sequenced in a study of T cells in Graves' hyperthyroidism and ophthalmopathy. The CDR3 regions of TCR beta were amplified from RNA transcripts. HTBI primers were the set used in a first-round RT-PCR of the TCR CDR3. TCRdb called the multiplex PCR reads again in MiXCR, with one record for every CDR3 protein. The sample lists some 300,000 distinct CDR3 sequences; approximately 13% were seen once. The sequenced sample consisted of blood. These receptors all come from a woman aged 40 to 50 with Graves' hyperthyroidism.

This clonotype showed up just a few times. The CDR3, as DNA: TGTGCCAGCAGCTTGGTTAGTCAGGGAGAAGAGACCCAGTACTTC. Translation gives CASSLVSQGEETQYF. V is TRBV5-4 and J is TRBJ2-5, with D possibly called TRBD1 or TRBD2 (5 bases each). V was shortened by 0 bases and J by 3 bases, with 12 bases between the two germline ends. CDR1 is SGHNT and CDR2 is YYREEE in the germline V gene (reference sequence). CDR3 length: 15 residues.

This clonotype was counted ten times or more. This chain connects TRBV28 to TRBJ2-3, with 14 nucleotides matching TRBD2. J was trimmed by 4 bases and V by 6 bases; bases with no gene match: 18. The germline gives CDR1 MDHEN, CDR2 SYDVKM. The CDR3 extends over 20 amino acids. CDR3 loop: CASSLPAGLAGVWGPDTQYF. The CDR3 DNA reads TGTGCCAGCAGCCTTCCGGCGGGACTAGCGGGAGTCTGGGGGCCAGATACGCAGTATTTT.

Many counts were recorded for this clonotype. J is TRBJ1-2 and V is TRBV6-1, with D maybe TRBD1 (5 bases). Germline V CDR1 and CDR2: MNHNS, SASEGT. Deletions cut 4 bases from V and 6 bases from J, with 9 bases between. CDR3 length: 12 amino acids. The CDR3 nucleotides read TGTGCCAGCAGTGTATCGGGGGATGGCTACACCTTC. Amino acid sequence: CASSVSGDGYTF.

This clonotype was picked up many times. The V and J genes are TRBV20-1 and TRBJ2-7, with D possibly TRBD2 on 6 matching bases. Germline V lookup: CDR1 DFQATT, CDR2 SNEGSKA (reference sequence). The CDR3 has 14 amino acids. The ends were cut back, 6 bases at V and 2 bases at J, with 17 bases in the middle. The CDR3 reads CSAPDSGRTYEQYF. CDR3 bases: TGCAGTGCCCCCGATTCCGGGAGAACCTACGAGCAGTACTTC.

This clonotype was seen a single time. The chain links TRBV2 to TRBJ2-1; 13 bases agree with TRBD2. Germline CDR1 reads SNHLY; CDR2 reads FYNNEI. The V gene end was trimmed by 8 bases and the J gene end by 8 bases; junction bases not matched to a gene: 9. The CDR3 has 15 amino acids. CDR3 DNA: TGTGCCAGCCGCCGGACTAGCGGGAGAGGCGATGAGCAGTTCTTC. Translated, it gives CASRRTSGRGDEQFF.

This clonotype was observed at least ten times. The chain combines TRBV7-9 with TRBJ2-7; D remains unclear. Trimming stripped 0 bases from V and 3 bases from J, with 9 bases between. There are 14 residues in the CDR3. Germline CDR1 is SEHNR and CDR2 is FQNEAQ (reference sequence). The CDR3 nucleotides are TGTGCCAGCAGCTTAGCGGGCAGATTCTACGAGCAGTACTTC. It yields the protein CASSLAGRFYEQYF. The full variable domain, completed using reference TRBV7-9 and TRBJ2-7, is DTGVSQNPRHKITKRGQNVTFRCDPISEHNRLYWYRQTLGQGPEFLTYFQNEAQLEKSRLLSDRFSAERPKGSFSTLEIQRTEQGDSAMYLCASSLAGRFYEQYFGPGTRLTVT.

V is TRBV7-9 and J is TRBJ2-1; 8 bases align to TRBD1. The J call may be mistaken, given a closer DNA end match to TRBJ2-7. Germline V gives CDR1 SEHNR, CDR2 FQNEAQ (reference sequence). CDR3 length: 13 residues. This CDR3 is CATRTGTYNEQYF. Written as DNA, the CDR3 is TGTGCCACCAGGACAGGGACCTACAATGAGCAGTACTTC.